The entry below describes one T cell receptor beta chain. What it binds is not known. The V and J ends lost 11 bases and 6 bases, in that order; junction bases with no gene match: 5. The V gene's germline CDR1 is ENHRY and CDR2 SYGVKD. This CDR3 spans 12 amino acids. The sample is drawn from a study of blood T cells in healthy people across ages. Study results and caveats: A roughly linear fall in TCR beta diversity per million T cells was seen with increasing age.

Next came a second PCR, run for about 6 to 11 cycles, which used a sample-barcoded 5' primer along with a J-beta primer mix. TCRdb reprocessed the 5' RACE reads via MiXCR and lists one record per CDR3 protein. This sample has hundreds of thousands of distinct CDR3 sequences, with roughly 27% found just once. Material for sequencing was blood. The TCR comes from a woman aged 70-85 years in good health. The chain couples TRBV10-3 to TRBJ2-2; the match to TRBD2 covers 8 bases. The chain's CDR3 is CALRTSSGELFF. The DNA for the CDR3 is TGTGCCTTACGGACTAGCTCCGGGGAGCTGTTTTTT.